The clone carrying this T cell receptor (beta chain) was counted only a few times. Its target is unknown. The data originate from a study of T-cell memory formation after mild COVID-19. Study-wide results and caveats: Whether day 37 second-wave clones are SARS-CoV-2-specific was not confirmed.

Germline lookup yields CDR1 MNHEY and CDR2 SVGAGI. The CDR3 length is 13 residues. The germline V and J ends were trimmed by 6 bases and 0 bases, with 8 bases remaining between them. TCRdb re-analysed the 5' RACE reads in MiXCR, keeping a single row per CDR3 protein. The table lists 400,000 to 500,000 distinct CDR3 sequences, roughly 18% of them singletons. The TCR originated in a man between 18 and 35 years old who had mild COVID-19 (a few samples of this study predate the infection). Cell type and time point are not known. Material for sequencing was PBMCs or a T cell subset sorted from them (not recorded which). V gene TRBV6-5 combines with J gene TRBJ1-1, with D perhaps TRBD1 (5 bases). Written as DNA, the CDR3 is TGTGCCAGCAGGGGGGTCCTGAACACTGAAGCTTTCTTT. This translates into CASRGVLNTEAFF.